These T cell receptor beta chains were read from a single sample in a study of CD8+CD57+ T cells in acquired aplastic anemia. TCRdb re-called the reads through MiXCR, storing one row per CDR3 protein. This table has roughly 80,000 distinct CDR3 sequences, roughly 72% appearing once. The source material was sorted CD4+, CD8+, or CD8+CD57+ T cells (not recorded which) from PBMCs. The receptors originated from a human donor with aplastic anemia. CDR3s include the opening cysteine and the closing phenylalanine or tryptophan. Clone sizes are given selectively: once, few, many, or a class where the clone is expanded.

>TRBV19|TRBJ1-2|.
CASRPGHGYGYTF
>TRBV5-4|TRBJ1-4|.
CASSLQGVSEKLFF
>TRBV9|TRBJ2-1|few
CASSSSQREDKSEQFF
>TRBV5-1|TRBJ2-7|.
CASSLVGTAYEQYF
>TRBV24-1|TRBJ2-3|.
CASRGNMDTQYF
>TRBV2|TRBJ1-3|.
CASRGSTGRSGNTIYF
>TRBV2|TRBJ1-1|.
CASRTSENTEAFF
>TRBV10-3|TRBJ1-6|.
CAIRPRDRDSPLHF
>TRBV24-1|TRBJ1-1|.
CATSDTPPRNTEAFF
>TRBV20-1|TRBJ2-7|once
CSAKGPFDEQYF
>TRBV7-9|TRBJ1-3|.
CASSDRGTTIYF
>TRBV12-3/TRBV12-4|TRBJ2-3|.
CASSPRDFPRGGQYF
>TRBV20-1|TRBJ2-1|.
CSAPDRVNYNEQFF
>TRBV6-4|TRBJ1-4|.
CASSVRAPTNEKLFF
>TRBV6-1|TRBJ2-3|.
CASSPQYTDTQYF
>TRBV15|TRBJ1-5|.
CATSTRGVSNQPQHF
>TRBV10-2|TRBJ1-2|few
CASGGGGYTF
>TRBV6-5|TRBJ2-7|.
CASGRAEQYF
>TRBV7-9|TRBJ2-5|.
CASSTDGETQYF
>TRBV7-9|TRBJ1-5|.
CASSLALGPQHF
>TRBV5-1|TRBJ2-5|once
CASSLVGGLGETQYF
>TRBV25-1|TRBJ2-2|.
CASSETGDWPGELFF
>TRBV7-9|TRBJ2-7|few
CASSYGTSGVYEQYF
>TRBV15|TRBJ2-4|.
CATSRDGEGRASKNIQYF
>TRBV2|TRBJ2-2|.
CASRLAGPGWELFF
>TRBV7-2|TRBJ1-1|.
CASSYTEMNTEAFF
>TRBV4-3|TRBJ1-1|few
CASSAVGGTEAFF
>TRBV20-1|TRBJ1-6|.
CSARGQGRDNSPLHF
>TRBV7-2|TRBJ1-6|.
CASSLANGQLNSPLHF
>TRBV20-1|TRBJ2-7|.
CSAITGVNYEQYF
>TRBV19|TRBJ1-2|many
CATRFGIYGYTF
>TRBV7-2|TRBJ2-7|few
CASSLEYEQYF
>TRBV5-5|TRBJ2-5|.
CASSEGGAGKETQYF
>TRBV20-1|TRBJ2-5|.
CSGSGQVDQETQYF
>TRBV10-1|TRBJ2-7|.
CASSEGPFEQYF
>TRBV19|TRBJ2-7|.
CASSIQGGEFYEQYF
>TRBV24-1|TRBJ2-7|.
CATSDSGTGTTYEQYF
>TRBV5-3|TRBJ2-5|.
CAGTLHRGPAETQYF
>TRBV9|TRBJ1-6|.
CASSSGQGTSPLHF
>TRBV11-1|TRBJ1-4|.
CASSPPRQGFPGEKLFF
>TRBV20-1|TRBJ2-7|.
CSAKEGEDHEQYF
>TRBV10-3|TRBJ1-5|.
CAISELGTGREHQPQHF